These 5 T cell receptor beta chains came from one sample sequenced in a study of shared clonotypes between healthy human individuals (TCRdb year 2020). The method was the immunoSEQ multiplex PCR assay. Held by TCRdb, this immuneACCESS table contains in-frame sequences only and omits some clones. Under half of the omission traces to an unresolved V gene where checked; the cause of the rest is unknown. The sample table shows 600,000 to 750,000 clones, and about 90% are seen once. The top ten hold 34% of the sample. What was sequenced was memory CD8+ T cells from PBMCs. Sample cell subset or site, as interpreted from the label and publication: CD45RO+ cells pooled with CCR7-negative TemRA cells. These receptors all stem from a man between 18 and 29 years old in good health. Some clones in this sample may be carry-over from other donors' samples.

The rearrangement joins TRBV7-9 to TRBJ2-7; D not certain. From germline, CDR1 is SEHNR and CDR2 FQNEAQ (reference sequence). Trimming pared 5 bases from V and 0 bases from J, leaving 5 bases between. There are 12 residues in the CDR3. The CDR3 nucleotides read TGTGCCAGCAGCGCGGCCTCCTACGAGCAGTACTTC. This sequence encodes CASSAASYEQYF.

CDR3: CASSLNIFGGTGLSYEQYF. DNA for the CDR3: TGTGCCAGCAGCTTAAATATTTTTGGGGGGACAGGTCTCTCCTACGAGCAGTACTTC. The rearrangement links TRBV11-2 to TRBJ2-7, with 8 bases identical to TRBD1. CDR1 is SGHAT, CDR2 FQNNGV, per germline. The CDR3 totals 19 residues. Trimming removed 2 bases from V and 0 bases from J; junction bases left unmatched: 15.

With respect to this clone: This same CDR3 is encoded by further DNA sequences in the sample. The genes are TRBV30 and TRBJ1-2, with D tentatively TRBD1 (5 bases). This CDR3 is built from 11 residues. Trimming removed 3 bases from V and 8 bases from J, with 10 bases in between. CDR1 and CDR2 from the germline V gene are GTSNPN and SVGIG (reference sequence). The CDR3 region is CAWRGVRGYTF. In nucleotides, the CDR3 is TGTGCCTGGAGGGGGGTCCGGGGCTACACCTTC.

CDR3 sequence reads: CASSLYNTGELFF. In DNA, the CDR3 is TGTGCCAGCAGCCTTTATAACACCGGGGAGCTGTTTTTT. This rearrangement joins TRBV28 to TRBJ2-2; D is unresolved. The CDR3 loop spans 13 amino acids. V lost 6 bases to trimming and J lost 2 bases, with 7 bases between them. Germline assignment: CDR1 MDHEN and CDR2 SYDVKM.

The chain couples TRBV7-9 to TRBJ1-1; no definite D call. CDR1 is SEHNR and CDR2 is FQNEAQ in the germline V gene (reference sequence). Trimming took 0 bases from V and 1 from J, leaving 6 bases between them. CDR3 length: 14 amino acids. In DNA form, the CDR3 reads TGTGCCAGCAGCTTAGCGGGCACGAACACTGAAGCTTTCTTT. Translation: CASSLAGTNTEAFF.